These 12 T cell receptor beta chains originate from one sample sequenced in a study of regulatory T cells in long-lasting Graves disease. Time point indicated: newly diagnosed GD, antithyroid drugs for less than 3 months. PBMC-derived RNA was used for the TCR library. Arm-PCR of CDR3 regions and iRepertoire HTBI primers were the basis on which TCR beta libraries were built. TCRdb independently ran MiXCR on the multiplex PCR reads; one entry per CDR3 protein. Of around 420,000 distinct CDR3 sequences listed, 15% are singletons. This sample was also put to use in a study of T cells in Graves' hyperthyroidism and ophthalmopathy.

This specimen was peripheral blood mononuclear cells (PBMCs), taken at new diagnosis, from a patient treated with antithyroid drugs. The origin of the receptors is a middle-aged woman with Graves disease.

This clonotype was observed once. V usage is TRBV6-2 or TRBV6-3 and J usage is TRBJ1-1, with D possibly being TRBD1 (6 bases). Trimming took 0 bases from V and 11 from J, leaving 16 bases between them. Germline CDR1 is MNHEY and CDR2 is SVGEGT. There are 14 residues in the CDR3. CDR3 nucleotides: TGTGCCAGCAGTTACTCGGGTTACAGGGAGGGGGCTTTCTTT. This sequence encodes CASSYSGYREGAFF.

This clonotype was seen ten or more times. The J gene is TRBJ2-1, the V gene TRBV3-1; D remains ambiguous. CDR3 size: 11 residues. The V end was cut by 0 bases, the J end by 10 bases, with 4 bases between. Germline loops: CDR1 LGHDT, CDR2 YNNKEL (reference sequence). In nucleotides, the CDR3 is TGTGCCAGCAGCCAAGAACTAGAGCAGTTCTTC. Its translation: CASSQELEQFF.

This clonotype was counted at least ten times. The gene calls are TRBV9 and TRBJ2-1; 8 nucleotides align to TRBD2. J gave up 6 bases and V 0 bases, and 5 bases lay outside the gene matches. CDR1 is SGDLS and CDR2 is YYNGEE in the germline V gene. The CDR3 has 15 residues. The CDR3 DNA sequence: TGTGCCAGCAGCGTAGGGCGGGAGGTAGCCAATGAGCAGTTCTTC. This encodes CASSVGREVANEQFF. The complete variable domain, with remaining parts taken from reference TRBV9 and TRBJ2-1, reads DSGVTQTPKHLITATGQRVTLRCSPRSGDLSVYWYQQSLDQGLQFLIQYYNGEERAKGNILERFSAQQFPDLHSELNLSSLELGDSALYFCASSVGREVANEQFFGPGTRLTVL.

This clonotype was picked up many times. The V and J genes are TRBV28 and TRBJ1-5; maybe TRBD1 (6 bases). CDR1 is MDHEN and CDR2 is SYDVKM in the germline V gene. The CDR3 is 15 residues long. The V and J ends lost 3 bases and 7 bases respectively, with 16 bases between them. This CDR3 reads CASSFPGQPEQPQHF. CDR3 sequence (DNA): TGTGCCAGCAGTTTTCCCGGACAGCCTGAACAGCCCCAGCATTTT.

This clonotype has a count of ten or more. The junction does not match germline at one end; this may be a read error. The V and J genes are TRBV5-1 and TRBJ2-3, with D perhaps matching TRBD1 or TRBD2 (5 bases each). Per germline, CDR1 SGHRS and CDR2 YFSETQ. The CDR3 runs to 12 residues. The CDR3 sequence is CASRDSTDTQYF. DNA of the CDR3: TGTGCCAGCCGGGACAGCACAGATACGCAGTATTTT.

The chain carries TRBV14 and TRBJ1-2; no reliable D call. CDR1 and CDR2 from the germline V gene are SGHDN and FVKESK. The length of the CDR3 is 14 residues. Trimming took 1 base from V and 4 from J, leaving 10 bases between them. As DNA, the CDR3 is TGTGCCAGCAGCCAAGCCAGGATTCCCTATGGCTACACCTTC. Translated: CASSQARIPYGYTF.

The J gene is TRBJ2-1, the V gene TRBV13; 13 bases map to TRBD2. Germline values: CDR1 PRHDT, CDR2 FYEKMQ (reference sequence). The CDR3 runs 16 residues. Trimming at V came to 4 bases and at J to 7 bases, leaving 7 bases not matched to a gene. The CDR3 sequence: CASSSYGLAGVNEQFF. CDR3 in DNA: TGTGCCAGCAGCTCATACGGACTAGCGGGAGTTAATGAGCAGTTCTTC.

In this sample, this clonotype turned up a few times. Being one base from a much bigger clone, this may be a read error. The chain has TRBV12-3 or TRBV12-4 and TRBJ1-1, with D possibly TRBD1 on 6 matching bases. This CDR3 has 13 amino acids. CDR3 sequence: CASSPDWDTEALF. The CDR3 DNA reads as TGTGCCAGCAGTCCGGACTGGGACACTGAAGCTCTCTTT.

In this sample, this clonotype turned up many times. This chain connects TRBV3-1 to TRBJ2-3; possibly TRBD2 for D (5 bases). CDR3 length: 18 residues. From germline, CDR1 is LGHDT and CDR2 YNNKEL (reference sequence). Trimming shortened V by 0 bases and J by 1 base, and 17 bases separated the two germline ends. The CDR3 region has the DNA TGTGCCAGCAGCCAAGAACGAAGGGCTAGCTTGGGCACAGATACGCAGTATTTT. Its protein is CASSQERRASLGTDTQYF.

The table lists this clonotype with many counts. V and J are TRBV2 and TRBJ2-1; D gene ambiguous. The V end lost 4 bases, the J end lost 8 bases, and 21 bases lay between the germline ends. Germline V gives CDR1 SNHLY, CDR2 FYNNEI. This CDR3 region has 16 residues. The CDR3 coding sequence is TGTGCCAGCAGTGGGGCCCCAGGATCTCTTGACGATGAGCAGTTCTTC. Translation: CASSGAPGSLDDEQFF.

This clonotype has at least ten counts. V usage is TRBV7-3 and J usage is TRBJ2-1; 10 nucleotides line up with TRBD2. Per germline, CDR1 SGHTA and CDR2 FQGTGA. The trim removed 0 bases at V and 8 bases at J, leaving 4 bases unmatched. The CDR3 loop spans 15 amino acids. CDR3: CASSLTAGGPHEQFF. CDR3 nucleotide sequence: TGTGCCAGCAGCTTAACAGCGGGAGGGCCTCATGAGCAGTTCTTC.

This clonotype was observed many times. The rearrangement joins TRBV12-3 or TRBV12-4 to TRBJ2-1, with TRBD2 matching 11 bases. CDR3 length equals 16 residues. The junction had 8 bases not matched to a gene; V was cut back by 6 bases and J by 4 bases. The CDR3 DNA reads as TGTGCCAGCAGGGGCGGAGGGACTAGCGGTTACAATGAGCAGTTCTTC. It encodes CASRGGGTSGYNEQFF.